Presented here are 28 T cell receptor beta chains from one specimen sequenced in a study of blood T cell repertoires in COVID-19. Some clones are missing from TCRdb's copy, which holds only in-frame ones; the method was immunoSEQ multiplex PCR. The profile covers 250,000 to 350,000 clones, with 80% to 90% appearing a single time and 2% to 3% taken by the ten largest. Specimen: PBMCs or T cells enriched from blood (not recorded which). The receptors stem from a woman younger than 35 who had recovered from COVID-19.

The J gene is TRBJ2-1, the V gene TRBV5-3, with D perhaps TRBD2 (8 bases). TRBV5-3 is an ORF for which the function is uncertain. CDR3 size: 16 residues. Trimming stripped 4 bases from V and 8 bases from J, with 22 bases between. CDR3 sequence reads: CARSEKAGDSSDEQFF. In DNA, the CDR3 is TGTGCCAGAAGCGAAAAAGCGGGGGACAGTTCCGATGAGCAGTTCTTC.

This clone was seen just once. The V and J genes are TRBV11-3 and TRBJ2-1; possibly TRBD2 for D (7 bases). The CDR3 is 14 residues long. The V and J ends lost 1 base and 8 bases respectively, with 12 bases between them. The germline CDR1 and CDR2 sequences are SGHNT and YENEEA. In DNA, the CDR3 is TGTGCCAGCAGCTTAGTAGGGGGGAGGGATGAGCAGTTCTTC. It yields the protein CASSLVGGRDEQFF.

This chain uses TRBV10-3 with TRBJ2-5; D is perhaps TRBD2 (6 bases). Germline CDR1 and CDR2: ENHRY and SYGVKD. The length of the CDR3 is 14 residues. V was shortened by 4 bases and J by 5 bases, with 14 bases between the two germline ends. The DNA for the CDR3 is TGTGCCATCAGTGTAACAGCGGGCGGGGAGACCCAGTACTTC. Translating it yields CAISVTAGGETQYF.

In DNA, the CDR3 is TGCGCCAGCAGCCCCGGGACAGGGGGACCCTACGAGCAGTACTTC. This translates into CASSPGTGGPYEQYF. V is TRBV4-1 and J is TRBJ2-7; 11 bases match TRBD1. The CDR3 is 15 residues long. Germline lookup yields CDR1 MGHRA and CDR2 YSYEKL. Losses at the gene ends were 4 bases for V and 2 bases for J; bases not matched to a gene: 4.

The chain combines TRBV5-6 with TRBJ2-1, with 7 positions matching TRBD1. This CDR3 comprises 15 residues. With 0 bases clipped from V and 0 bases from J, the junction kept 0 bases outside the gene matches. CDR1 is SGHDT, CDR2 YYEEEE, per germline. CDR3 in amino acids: CASSLGQGSYNEQFF. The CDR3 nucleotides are TGTGCCAGCAGCTTGGGACAGGGCTCCTACAATGAGCAGTTCTTC.

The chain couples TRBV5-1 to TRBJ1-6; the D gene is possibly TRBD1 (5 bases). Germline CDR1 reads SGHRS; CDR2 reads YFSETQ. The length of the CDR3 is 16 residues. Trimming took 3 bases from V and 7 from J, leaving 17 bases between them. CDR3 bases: TGCGCCAGCAGCTCGACGGGGGGAGGGACGAATTCACCCCTCCACTTT. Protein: CASSSTGGGTNSPLHF.

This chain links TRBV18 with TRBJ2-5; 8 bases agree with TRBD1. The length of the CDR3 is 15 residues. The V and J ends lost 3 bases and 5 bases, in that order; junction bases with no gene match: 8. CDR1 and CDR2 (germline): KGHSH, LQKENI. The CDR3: CASSPRQGALETQYF. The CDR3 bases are TGTGCCAGCTCACCGAGGCAGGGGGCTTTGGAGACCCAGTACTTC.

CDR3 in DNA: TGCGCCAGCAGCCTAGGCGGGACAGAAGAGAACACTGAAGCTTTCTTT. It specifies CASSLGGTEENTEAFF. The chain links TRBV5-1 to TRBJ1-1; 7 bases agree with TRBD1. V trimming: 4 bases; J trimming: 1 base; junction bases outside the gene matches: 10. Germline assignment: CDR1 SGHRS and CDR2 YFSETQ. This CDR3 has 16 residues.

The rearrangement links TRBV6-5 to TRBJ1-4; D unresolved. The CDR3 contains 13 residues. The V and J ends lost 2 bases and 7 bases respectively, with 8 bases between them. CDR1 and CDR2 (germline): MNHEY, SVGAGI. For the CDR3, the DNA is TGTGCCAGCAGTTACAAGAACGGTGAAAAACTGTTTTTT. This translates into CASSYKNGEKLFF.

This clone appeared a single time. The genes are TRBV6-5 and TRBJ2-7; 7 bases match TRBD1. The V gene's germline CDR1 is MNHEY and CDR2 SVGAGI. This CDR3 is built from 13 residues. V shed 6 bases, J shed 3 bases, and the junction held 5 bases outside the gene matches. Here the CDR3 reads CASRDRLRYEQYF. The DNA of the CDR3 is TGTGCCAGCAGGGACAGGCTCCGCTACGAGCAGTACTTC.

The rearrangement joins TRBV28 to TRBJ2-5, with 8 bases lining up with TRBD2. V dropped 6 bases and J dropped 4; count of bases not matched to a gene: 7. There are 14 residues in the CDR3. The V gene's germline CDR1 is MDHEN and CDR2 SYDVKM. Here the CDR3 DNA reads TGTGCCAGCAGAGAGCGGGGGAGCAGAGAGACCCAGTACTTC. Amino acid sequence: CASRERGSRETQYF.

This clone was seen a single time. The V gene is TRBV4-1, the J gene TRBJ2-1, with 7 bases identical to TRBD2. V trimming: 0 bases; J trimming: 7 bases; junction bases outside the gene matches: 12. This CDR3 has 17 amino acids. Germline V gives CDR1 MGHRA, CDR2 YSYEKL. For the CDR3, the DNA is TGCGCCAGCAGCCAAGAAGGTGCAGCGGGGCTTACTAATGAGCAGTTCTTC. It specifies CASSQEGAAGLTNEQFF.

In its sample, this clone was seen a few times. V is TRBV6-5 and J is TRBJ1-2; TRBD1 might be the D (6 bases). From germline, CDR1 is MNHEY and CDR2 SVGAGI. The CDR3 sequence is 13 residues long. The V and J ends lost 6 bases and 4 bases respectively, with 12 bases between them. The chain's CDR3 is CASRPTGSYGYTF. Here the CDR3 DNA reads TGTGCCAGCAGGCCAACAGGGAGCTATGGCTACACCTTC.

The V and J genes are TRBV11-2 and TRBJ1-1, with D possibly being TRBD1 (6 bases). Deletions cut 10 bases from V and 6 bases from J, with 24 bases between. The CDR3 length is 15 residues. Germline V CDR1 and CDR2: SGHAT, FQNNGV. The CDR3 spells CATKRVTGSRAEAFF. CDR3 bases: TGTGCCACCAAGAGAGTCACAGGGTCGAGGGCTGAAGCTTTCTTT.

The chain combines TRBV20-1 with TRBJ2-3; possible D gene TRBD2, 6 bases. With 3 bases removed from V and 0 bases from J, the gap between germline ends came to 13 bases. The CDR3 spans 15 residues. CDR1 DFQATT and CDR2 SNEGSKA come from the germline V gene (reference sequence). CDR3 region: CSASRASVSTDTQYF. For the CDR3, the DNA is TGCAGTGCTAGTAGGGCTAGCGTAAGCACAGATACGCAGTATTTT.

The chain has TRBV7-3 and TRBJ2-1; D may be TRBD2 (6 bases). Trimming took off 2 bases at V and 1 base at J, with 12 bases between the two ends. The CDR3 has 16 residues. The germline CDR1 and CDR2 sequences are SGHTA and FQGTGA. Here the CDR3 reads CASSLVGTGSYNEQFF. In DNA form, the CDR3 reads TGTGCCAGCAGCTTAGTAGGGACTGGGTCCTACAATGAGCAGTTCTTC.

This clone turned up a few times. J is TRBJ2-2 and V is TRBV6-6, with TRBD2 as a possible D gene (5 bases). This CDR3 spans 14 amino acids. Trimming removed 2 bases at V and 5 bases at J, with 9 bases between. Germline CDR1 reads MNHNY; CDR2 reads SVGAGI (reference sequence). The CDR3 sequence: CASSYTTSTGELFF. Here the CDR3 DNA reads TGTGCCAGCAGTTACACCACTAGTACCGGGGAGCTGTTTTTT.

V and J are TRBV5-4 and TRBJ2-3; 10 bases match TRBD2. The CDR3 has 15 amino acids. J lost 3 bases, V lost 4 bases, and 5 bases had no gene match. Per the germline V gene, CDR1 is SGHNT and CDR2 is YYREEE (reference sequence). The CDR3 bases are TGTGCCAGCAGCACGGGACTAGCGTTGACAGATACGCAGTATTTT. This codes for CASSTGLALTDTQYF. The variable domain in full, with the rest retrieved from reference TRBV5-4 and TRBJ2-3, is ETGVTQSPTHLIKTRGQQVTLRCSSQSGHNTVSWYQQALGQGPQFIFQYYREEENGRGNFPPRFSGLQFPNYSSELNVNALELDDSALYLCASSTGLALTDTQYFGPGTRLTVL.

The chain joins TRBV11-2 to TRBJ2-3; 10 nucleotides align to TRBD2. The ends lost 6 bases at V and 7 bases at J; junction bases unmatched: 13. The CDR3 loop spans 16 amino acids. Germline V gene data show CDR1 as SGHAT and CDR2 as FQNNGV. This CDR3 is CASRPNSGGSVHTQYF. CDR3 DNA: TGTGCCAGCAGACCTAATAGCGGGGGGTCGGTTCATACGCAGTATTTT.

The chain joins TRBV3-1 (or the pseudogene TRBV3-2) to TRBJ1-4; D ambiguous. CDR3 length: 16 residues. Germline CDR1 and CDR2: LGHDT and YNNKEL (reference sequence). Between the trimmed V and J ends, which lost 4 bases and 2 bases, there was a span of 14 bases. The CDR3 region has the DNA TGTGCCAGCAGCCCCGAAGTAAGTGCGACTAATGAAAAACTGTTTTTT. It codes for CASSPEVSATNEKLFF.

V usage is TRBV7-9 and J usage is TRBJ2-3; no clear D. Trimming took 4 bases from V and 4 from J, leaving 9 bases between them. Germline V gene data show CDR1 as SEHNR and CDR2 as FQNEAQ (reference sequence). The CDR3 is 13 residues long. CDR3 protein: CASSSPPADTQYF. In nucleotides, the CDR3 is TGTGCCAGCAGCTCCCCCCCGGCAGATACGCAGTATTTT.

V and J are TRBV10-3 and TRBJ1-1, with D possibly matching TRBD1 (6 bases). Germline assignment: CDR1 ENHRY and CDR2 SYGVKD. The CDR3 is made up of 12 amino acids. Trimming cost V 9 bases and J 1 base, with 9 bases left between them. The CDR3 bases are TGTGCCATAGCCAGGGGGAACACTGAAGCTTTCTTT. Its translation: CAIARGNTEAFF.

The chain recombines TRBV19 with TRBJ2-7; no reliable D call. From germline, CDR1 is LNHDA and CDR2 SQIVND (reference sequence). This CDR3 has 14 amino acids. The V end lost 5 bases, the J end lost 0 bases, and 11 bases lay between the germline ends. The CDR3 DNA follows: TGTGCCAGTAGTGCGGTAGGCTCCTCCTACGAGCAGTACTTC. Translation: CASSAVGSSYEQYF. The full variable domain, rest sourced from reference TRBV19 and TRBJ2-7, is DGGITQSPKYLFRKEGQNVTLSCEQNLNHDAMYWYRQDPGQGLRLIYYSQIVNDFQKGDIAEGYSVSREKKESFPLTVTSAQKNPTAFYLCASSAVGSSYEQYFGPGTRLTVT.

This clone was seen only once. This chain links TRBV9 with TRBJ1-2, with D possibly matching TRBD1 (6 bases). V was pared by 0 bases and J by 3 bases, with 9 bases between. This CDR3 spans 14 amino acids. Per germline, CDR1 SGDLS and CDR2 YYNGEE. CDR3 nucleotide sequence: TGTGCCAGCAGCGTAGACAGGGCTGACTATGGCTACACCTTC. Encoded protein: CASSVDRADYGYTF.

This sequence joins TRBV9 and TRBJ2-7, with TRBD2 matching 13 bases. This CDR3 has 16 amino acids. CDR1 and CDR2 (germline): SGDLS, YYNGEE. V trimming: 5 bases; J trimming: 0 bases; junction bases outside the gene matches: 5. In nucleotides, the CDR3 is TGTGCCAGCAGTGCGACTAGCGGGGGGTTCTCCTACGAGCAGTACTTC. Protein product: CASSATSGGFSYEQYF.

The chain's CDR3 is CATSREFRGLEKLFF. DNA for the CDR3: TGTGCCACCAGCAGAGAGTTCAGGGGGCTTGAAAAACTGTTTTTT. This chain joins TRBV15 and TRBJ1-4, with TRBD1 matching over 8 bases. This CDR3 is built from 15 residues. CDR1 is LNHNV, CDR2 YYDKDF, per germline (reference sequence). The trim removed 0 bases at V and 7 bases at J, leaving 4 bases unmatched.

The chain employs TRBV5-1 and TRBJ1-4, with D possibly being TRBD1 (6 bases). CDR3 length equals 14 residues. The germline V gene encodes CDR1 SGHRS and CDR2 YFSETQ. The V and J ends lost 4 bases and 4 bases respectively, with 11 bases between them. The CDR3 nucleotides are TGCGCCAGCAGCGCTACAGGGCTTAATGAAAAACTGTTTTTT. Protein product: CASSATGLNEKLFF.

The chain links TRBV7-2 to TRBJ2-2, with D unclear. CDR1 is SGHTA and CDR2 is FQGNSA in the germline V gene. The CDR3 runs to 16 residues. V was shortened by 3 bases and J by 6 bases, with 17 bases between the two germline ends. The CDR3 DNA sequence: TGTGCCAGCAGCTTCATCCCGGGTCCGACGGCCGGGGAGCTGTTTTTT. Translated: CASSFIPGPTAGELFF.